The sequence of this T cell receptor (beta chain) was determined in a study of control samples from healthy donors and cancer patients. The data were produced by immunoSEQ multiplex PCR, yet TCRdb's version contains in-frame clones alone and is incomplete. The sample includes over 110,000 clones, more than 90% of them seen just once. The V segment lost 6 bases and the J segment 2 bases; nucleotides outside the gene matches: 7. Germline CDR1 SGHTA, CDR2 FQGNSA. The CDR3 is made up of 14 amino acids. The sequence derives from a man aged 25-45 years in good health. The sequencing input was blood. This chain uses TRBV7-2 with TRBJ2-7; 7 bases align to TRBD2. CDR3 bases: TGTGCCAGCAGTTTTCGCGGGGGAACCTACGAGCAGTACTTC. As protein: CASSFRGGTYEQYF.